A selection of T cell receptor beta chains follows, all from one sample in a study of post-analysis software for immune sequencing data. MiXCR, run by TCRdb on the PCR reads, gives a single entry per CDR3 protein. Seen here are about 380,000 distinct CDR3 sequences, less than 40% observed once, and the top ten hold under 15%. The sample comprised blood. The receptors were gathered from a girl between 10 and 17 years old with multiple sclerosis. CDR3s include the opening cysteine and the closing phenylalanine or tryptophan. Each record gives: J gene, V gene, CDR3 protein.

>TRBJ2-1|TRBV12-3/TRBV12-4
CASSHIELAWAAGNEQFF
>TRBJ1-5|TRBV5-1
CASSLEPNYSNQPQHF
>TRBJ1-5|TRBV4-3
CASSQRGSNQPQHF
>TRBJ1-4|TRBV7-9
CASSHHGQGAEEKLFF
>TRBJ2-7|TRBV12-3/TRBV12-4
CASSFGPIEQYF
>TRBJ2-3|TRBV3-1
CASSQGLIAGGGDTQYF
>TRBJ2-3|TRBV6-6
CASSSRTQQYF
>TRBJ1-2|TRBV9
CASSDTAYYGYTF
>TRBJ2-7|TRBV3-1
CASSRDGAYEQYF
>TRBJ2-3|TRBV20-1
CSAPPVRGMTDTQYF
>TRBJ1-5|TRBV27
CASSLLIGAWRRGGRTYQPQHF
>TRBJ1-2|TRBV7-8
CASSLQGDGGYTF
>TRBJ2-5|TRBV4-1
CASSQVGGLETQYF
>TRBJ2-7|TRBV6-6
CASTESGEKTYEQYF
>TRBJ1-2|TRBV2
CASSRPGYGYTF
>TRBJ1-2|TRBV28
CASSLRIATLYTF
>TRBJ1-1|TRBV29-1
CSVELGGTTTEAFF
>TRBJ2-1|TRBV12-3/TRBV12-4
CASSLRTSDRQFF
>TRBJ2-7|TRBV4-3
CASSQGQGWTYEQYF
>TRBJ2-3|TRBV7-2
CASSLDRKDTQYF
>TRBJ2-7|TRBV3-1
CASSQRRGRTDEQYF
>TRBJ2-7|TRBV10-2
CASAGEQYF
>TRBJ2-7|TRBV6-6
CAGSSALADLYEQYF
>TRBJ2-7|TRBV29-1
CSVSGAGTAYEQYF
>TRBJ2-1|TRBV6-1
CASSNAGLAQYNEQFF
>TRBJ2-7|TRBV6-2/TRBV6-3
CASSYSHRGGYEQYF
>TRBJ2-7|TRBV12-3/TRBV12-4
CASSPGLAGEDEQYF
>TRBJ1-1|TRBV5-1
CASSLVTGGVGTEAFF
>TRBJ1-1|TRBV15
CATSRYERNEAFF
>TRBJ1-1|TRBV5-1
CASSLEVGNTEAFF
>TRBJ2-5|TRBV7-6
CASSLDIGYQETQYF
>TRBJ2-7|TRBV7-9
CASSSEGNYEQYF
>TRBJ1-6|TRBV25-1
CASSAIAGTGDLSPLHF
>TRBJ2-5|TRBV5-4
CASSSAGQQIQETQYF
>TRBJ2-1|TRBV9
CASSVRSYTVGNEQFF
>TRBJ2-1|TRBV7-9
CASSSGGSSSYNEQFF
>TRBJ2-1|TRBV25-1
CASSGISYNEQFF
>TRBJ2-3|TRBV11-2
CASSLLGGRGDTQYF
>TRBJ1-1|TRBV3-1
CASSQIGRMNTEAFF
>TRBJ2-1|TRBV5-1
CASSLPIFGLANEQFF
>TRBJ1-2|TRBV9
CASSGARDRGESGYTF
>TRBJ2-2|TRBV7-9
CASSPDRANTGELFF
>TRBJ1-2|TRBV10-3
CAISEFNGGSGGYTF
>TRBJ1-2|TRBV4-3
CASSQDRRQTGGFYYGYTF
>TRBJ1-2|TRBV6-1
CASSETASYGYTF
>TRBJ1-5|TRBV7-2
CASSSSRDRGQPQHF